Listed below are T cell receptor beta chains from one sample, sequenced in a study of blood T cells in healthy people across ages. TCRdb fed the 5' RACE reads into MiXCR, producing one record per CDR3 protein. The sample includes fewer than 900,000 distinct CDR3 sequences, 45% to 50% of them seen just once. The sample comprised blood. These receptors came from a woman in her sixties or seventies in good health. Each CDR3 is given with its conserved first and last residue. The D gene is left open where the match is weak. Only some rows state a clone size, as once, few, many or a class for expanded clones.

j_call | clone_size | v_call | d_call | cdr3_aa | cdr3_nt
TRBJ2-3 | NA | TRBV13 | TRBD2 | CASSLWTSGSRRSTDTQYF | TGTGCCAGCAGCCTCTGGACTAGCGGGAGCCGAAGGAGCACAGATACGCAGTATTTT
TRBJ1-5 | few | TRBV20-1 | TRBD1 | CSAPTGQGYQPQHF | TGCAGTGCGCCCACGGGACAGGGATACCAGCCCCAGCATTTT
TRBJ2-6 | few | TRBV10-3 | NA | CAINEGPGANVLTF | TGTGCCATCAATGAGGGTCCCGGGGCCAACGTCCTGACTTTC
TRBJ1-4 | NA | TRBV28 | NA | CASRQAWERAEKLFF | TGTGCCAGCAGGCAGGCTTGGGAGAGGGCCGAAAAACTGTTTTTT
TRBJ2-7 | NA | TRBV6-2/TRBV6-3 | TRBD2 | CASSYEVAGVYEQYF | TGTGCCAGCAGTTACGAGGTAGCGGGAGTCTACGAGCAGTACTTC
TRBJ1-2 | few | TRBV7-2 | NA | CASSSQINYGYTF | TGTGCCAGCAGCTCCCAGATAAACTATGGCTACACCTTC
TRBJ2-1 | NA | TRBV20-1 | NA | CSARHSGQPQFF | TGCAGTGCTAGGCACTCAGGACAGCCGCAGTTCTTC
TRBJ2-1 | NA | TRBV7-9 | NA | CASSLDQKGDEQFF | TGTGCCAGCAGCTTAGACCAAAAGGGGGATGAGCAGTTCTTC
TRBJ2-1 | NA | TRBV29-1 | NA | CSVEGYAFNNEQFF | TGCAGCGTTGAGGGGTATGCCTTTAACAATGAGCAGTTCTTC
TRBJ2-7 | few | TRBV5-6 | TRBD1 | CASRIDRVSEQYF | TGTGCCAGCAGAATCGACAGGGTTAGCGAGCAGTACTTC
TRBJ2-3 | NA | TRBV7-2 | NA | CASRTYKMSTDTQYF | TGTGCCAGCAGAACGTACAAAATGAGCACAGATACGCAGTATTTT
TRBJ2-7 | many | TRBV4-3 | NA | CASSQLTGQTYEQYF | TGCGCCAGCAGCCAACTAACGGGACAAACCTACGAGCAGTACTTC
TRBJ1-4 | many | TRBV2 | NA | CATGQGGEKLFF | TGTGCCACAGGGCAGGGCGGTGAAAAACTGTTTTTT
TRBJ2-5 | few | TRBV4-2 | NA | CASSQGVNGAPQQETQYF | TGTGCCAGCAGCCAAGGGGTGAACGGGGCACCTCAACAAGAGACCCAGTACTTC
TRBJ2-1 | NA | TRBV20-1 | TRBD1 | CSATTGAAYNEQFF | TGCAGTGCTACGACAGGGGCAGCCTACAATGAGCAGTTCTTC
TRBJ2-1 | NA | TRBV27 | TRBD2 | CASSPRLASNEQFF | TGTGCCAGCAGTCCCCGACTAGCATCCAATGAGCAGTTCTTC
TRBJ2-5 | NA | TRBV15 | NA | CATSKPQETQYF | TGTGCCACCAGCAAACCTCAAGAGACCCAGTACTTC
TRBJ2-3 | few | TRBV5-1 | TRBD2 | CASSLARREGTDTQYF | TGCGCCAGCAGCTTGGCCCGGCGGGAGGGCACAGATACGCAGTATTTT
TRBJ2-1 | few | TRBV18 | NA | CASSPLSGAHGEQFF | TGTGCCAGCTCACCACTCTCGGGGGCGCACGGTGAGCAGTTCTTC
TRBJ2-7 | NA | TRBV4-3 | NA | CASSQVERREVPHNEQYF | TGCGCCAGCAGCCAAGTTGAGAGGCGGGAAGTACCCCACAATGAGCAGTACTTC
TRBJ2-3 | NA | TRBV27 | TRBD2 | CASSPETSGRTNTQYF | TGTGCCAGCAGTCCTGAGACTAGCGGGAGGACAAATACGCAGTATTTT
TRBJ1-4 | NA | TRBV4-3 | TRBD1 | CASSQDGTGREKLFF | TGCGCCAGCAGCCAAGATGGGACAGGAAGGGAAAAACTGTTTTTT
TRBJ2-5 | NA | TRBV20-1 | NA | CSAKHRLGNNEQYF | TGCAGTGCTAAACATAGGCTGGGCAACAATGAGCAGTACTTC
TRBJ2-5 | NA | TRBV7-2 | NA | CASSKHTAVETQYF | TGTGCCAGCAGCAAACACACGGCGGTGGAGACCCAGTACTTC